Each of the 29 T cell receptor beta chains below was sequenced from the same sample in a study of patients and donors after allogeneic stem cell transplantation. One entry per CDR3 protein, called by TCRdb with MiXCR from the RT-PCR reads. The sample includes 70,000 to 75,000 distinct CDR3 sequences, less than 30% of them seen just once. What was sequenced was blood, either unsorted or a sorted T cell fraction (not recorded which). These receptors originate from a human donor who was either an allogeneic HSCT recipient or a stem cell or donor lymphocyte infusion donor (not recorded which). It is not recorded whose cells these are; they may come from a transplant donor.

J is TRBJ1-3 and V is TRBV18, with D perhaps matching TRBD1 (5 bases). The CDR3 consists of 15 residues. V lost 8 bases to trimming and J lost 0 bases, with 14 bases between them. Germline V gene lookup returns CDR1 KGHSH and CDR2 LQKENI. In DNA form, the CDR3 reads TGTGCCAGCACGGGGACGGGAGCCTCTGGAAACACCATATATTTT. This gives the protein CASTGTGASGNTIYF.

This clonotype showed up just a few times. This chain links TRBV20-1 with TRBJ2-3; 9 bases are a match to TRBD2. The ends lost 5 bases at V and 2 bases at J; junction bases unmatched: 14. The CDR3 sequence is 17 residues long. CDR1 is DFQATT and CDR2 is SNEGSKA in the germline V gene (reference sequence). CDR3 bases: TGCAGTGCTCCCGAGTTATCTAGCGGGGCCTACACAGATACGCAGTATTTT. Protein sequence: CSAPELSSGAYTDTQYF.

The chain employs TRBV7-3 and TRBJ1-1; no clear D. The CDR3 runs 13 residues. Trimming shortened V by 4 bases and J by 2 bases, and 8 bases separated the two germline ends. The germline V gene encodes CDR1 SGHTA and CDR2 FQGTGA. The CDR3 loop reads CASSSGSNTEAFF. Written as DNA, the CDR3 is TGTGCCAGCAGCTCTGGATCCAACACTGAAGCTTTCTTT. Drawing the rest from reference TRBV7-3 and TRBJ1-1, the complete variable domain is GAGVSQTPSNKVTEKGKYVELRCDPISGHTALYWYRQSLGQGPEFLIYFQGTGAADDSGLPNDRFFAVRPEGSVSTLKIQRTERGDSAVYLCASSSGSNTEAFFGQGTRLTVV.

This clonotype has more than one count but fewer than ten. The CDR3 loop is CASSLDPTYGYTF. The CDR3 region has the DNA TGCGCCAGCAGCTTGGACCCCACCTATGGCTACACCTTC. V usage is TRBV5-1 and J usage is TRBJ1-2, with D unresolved. Germline V lookup: CDR1 SGHRS, CDR2 YFSETQ. The CDR3 extends over 13 amino acids. V was cut by 0 bases and J by 4 bases, with 7 bases left in between.

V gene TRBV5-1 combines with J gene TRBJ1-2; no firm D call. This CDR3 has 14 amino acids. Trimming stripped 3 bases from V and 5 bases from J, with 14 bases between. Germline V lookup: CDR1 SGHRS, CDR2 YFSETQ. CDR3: CASSYARTGYGYTF. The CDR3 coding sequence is TGCGCCAGCAGCTATGCCCGGACCGGTTATGGCTACACCTTC. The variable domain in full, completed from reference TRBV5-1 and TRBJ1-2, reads KAGVTQTPRYLIKTRGQQVTLSCSPISGHRSVSWYQQTPGQGLQFLFEYFSETQRNKGNFPGRFSGRQFSNSRSEMNVSTLELGDSALYLCASSYARTGYGYTFGSGTRLTVV.

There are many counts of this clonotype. As DNA, the CDR3 is TGCGCCAGCAGCTTGGGACAACTTTACAATGAGCAGTTCTTC. Protein sequence: CASSLGQLYNEQFF. The chain links TRBV5-1 to TRBJ2-1; no definite D call. V was shortened by 0 bases and J by 4 bases, with 8 bases between the two germline ends. From germline, CDR1 is SGHRS and CDR2 YFSETQ. The CDR3 runs to 14 residues. Full variable domain (remainder filled in from reference TRBV5-1 and TRBJ2-1): KAGVTQTPRYLIKTRGQQVTLSCSPISGHRSVSWYQQTPGQGLQFLFEYFSETQRNKGNFPGRFSGRQFSNSRSEMNVSTLELGDSALYLCASSLGQLYNEQFFGPGTRLTVL.

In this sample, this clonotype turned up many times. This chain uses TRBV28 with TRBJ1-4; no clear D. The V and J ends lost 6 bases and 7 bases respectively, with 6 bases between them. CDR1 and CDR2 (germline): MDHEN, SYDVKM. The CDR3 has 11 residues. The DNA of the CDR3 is TGTGCCAGCAGCCGTCTTGAAAAACTGTTTTTT. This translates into CASSRLEKLFF. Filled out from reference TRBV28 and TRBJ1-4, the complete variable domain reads DVKVTQSSRYLVKRTGEKVFLECVQDMDHENMFWYRQDPGLGLRLIYFSYDVKMKEKGDIPEGYSVSREKKERFSLILESASTNQTSMYLCASSRLEKLFFGSGTQLSVL.

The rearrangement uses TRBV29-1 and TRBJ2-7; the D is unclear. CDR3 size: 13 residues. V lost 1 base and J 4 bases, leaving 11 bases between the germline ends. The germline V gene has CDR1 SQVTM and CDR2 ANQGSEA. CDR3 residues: CSVEVSLTYEQYF. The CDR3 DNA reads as TGCAGCGTTGAAGTTTCTCTGACATACGAGCAGTACTTC.

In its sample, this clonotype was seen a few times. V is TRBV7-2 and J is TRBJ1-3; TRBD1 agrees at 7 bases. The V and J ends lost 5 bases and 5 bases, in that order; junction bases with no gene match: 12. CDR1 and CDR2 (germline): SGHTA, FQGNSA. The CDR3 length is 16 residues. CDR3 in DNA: TGTGCCAGCAGCCCCGCGGCAGGGGGAAGTCGAAACACCATATATTTT. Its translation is CASSPAAGGSRNTIYF.

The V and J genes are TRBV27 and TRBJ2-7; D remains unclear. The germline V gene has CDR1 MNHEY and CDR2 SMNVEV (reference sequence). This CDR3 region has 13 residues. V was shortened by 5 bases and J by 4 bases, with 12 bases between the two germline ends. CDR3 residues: CASSLRQGYEQYF. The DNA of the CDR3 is TGTGCCAGCAGTCTTCGACAAGGGTACGAGCAGTACTTC.

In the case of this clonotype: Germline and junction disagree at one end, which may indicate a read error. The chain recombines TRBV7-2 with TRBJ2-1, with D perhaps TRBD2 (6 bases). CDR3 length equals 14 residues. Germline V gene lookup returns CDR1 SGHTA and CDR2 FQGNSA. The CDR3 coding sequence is TGTGCCAGCAGCTTAAGGGACTCCAACAATGAGCAGTTCTTC. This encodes CASSLRDSNNEQFF.

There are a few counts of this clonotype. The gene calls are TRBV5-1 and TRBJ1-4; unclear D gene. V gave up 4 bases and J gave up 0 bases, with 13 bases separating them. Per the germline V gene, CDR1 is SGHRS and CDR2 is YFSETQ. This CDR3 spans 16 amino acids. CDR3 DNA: TGCGCCAGCAGCGCCGGACTTGCCGCAACTAATGAAAAACTGTTTTTT. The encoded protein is CASSAGLAATNEKLFF.

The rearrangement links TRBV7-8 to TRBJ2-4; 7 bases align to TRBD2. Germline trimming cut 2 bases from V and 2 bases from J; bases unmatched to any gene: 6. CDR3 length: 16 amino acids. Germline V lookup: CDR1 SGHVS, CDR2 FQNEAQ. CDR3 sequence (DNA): TGTGCCAGCAGCTTATCCTTAGCGGGCACCAAAAACATTCAGTACTTC. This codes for CASSLSLAGTKNIQYF.

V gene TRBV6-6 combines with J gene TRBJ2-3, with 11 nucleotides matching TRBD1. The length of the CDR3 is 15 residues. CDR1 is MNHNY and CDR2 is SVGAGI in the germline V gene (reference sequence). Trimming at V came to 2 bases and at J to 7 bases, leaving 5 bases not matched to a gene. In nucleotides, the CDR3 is TGTGCCAGCAGTTACCTGGGACAGGGGGTGAATACGCAGTATTTT. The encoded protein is CASSYLGQGVNTQYF.

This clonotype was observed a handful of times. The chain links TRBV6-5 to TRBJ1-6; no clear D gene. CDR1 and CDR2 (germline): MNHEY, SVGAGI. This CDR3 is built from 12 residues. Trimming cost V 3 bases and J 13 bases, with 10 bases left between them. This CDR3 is CASSYRDRPLHF. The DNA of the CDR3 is TGTGCCAGCAGTTATAGGGATCGGCCCCTCCACTTT.

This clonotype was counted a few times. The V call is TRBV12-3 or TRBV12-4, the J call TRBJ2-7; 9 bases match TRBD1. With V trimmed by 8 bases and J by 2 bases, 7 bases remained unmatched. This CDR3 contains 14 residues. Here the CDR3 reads CASRGQGITYEQYF. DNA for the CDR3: TGTGCCAGCCGGGGACAGGGAATTACCTACGAGCAGTACTTC.

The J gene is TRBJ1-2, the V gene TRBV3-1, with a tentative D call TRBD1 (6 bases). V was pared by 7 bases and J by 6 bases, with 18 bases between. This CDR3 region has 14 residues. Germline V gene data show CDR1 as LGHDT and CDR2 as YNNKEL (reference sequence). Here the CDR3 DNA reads TGTGCCAGCACAAAGGACAGCGCTTGGAATGGCTACACCTTC. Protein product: CASTKDSAWNGYTF. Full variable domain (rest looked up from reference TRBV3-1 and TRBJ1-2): DTAVSQTPKYLVTQMGNDKSIKCEQNLGHDTMYWYKQDSKKFLKIMFSYNNKELIINETVPNRFSPKSPDKAHLNLHINSLELGDSAVYFCASTKDSAWNGYTFGSGTRLTVV.

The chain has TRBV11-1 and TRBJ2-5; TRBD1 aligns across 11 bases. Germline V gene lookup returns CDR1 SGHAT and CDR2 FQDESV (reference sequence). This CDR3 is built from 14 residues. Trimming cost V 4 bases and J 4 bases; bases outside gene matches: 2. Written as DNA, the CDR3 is TGTGCCAGCAGCTCCGGGACAGGGGGAGAGACCCAGTACTTC. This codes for CASSSGTGGETQYF.

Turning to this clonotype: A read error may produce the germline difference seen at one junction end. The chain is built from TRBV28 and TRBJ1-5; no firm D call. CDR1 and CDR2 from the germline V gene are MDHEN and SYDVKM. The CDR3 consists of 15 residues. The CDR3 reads CAGSFMGTSNQPQHF. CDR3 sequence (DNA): TGTGCCGGCAGTTTTATGGGTACGAGCAATCAGCCCCAGCATTTT.

The CDR3 spells CASSYWGEYTGELFF. The DNA for the CDR3 is TGTGCCAGCAGTTACTGGGGCGAATACACCGGGGAGCTGTTTTTT. This sequence joins TRBV6-5 and TRBJ2-2, with D possibly TRBD1 on 5 matching bases. Per the germline V gene, CDR1 is MNHEY and CDR2 is SVGAGI. The germline V and J ends were trimmed by 1 base and 3 bases, with 9 bases remaining between them. CDR3 size: 15 residues.

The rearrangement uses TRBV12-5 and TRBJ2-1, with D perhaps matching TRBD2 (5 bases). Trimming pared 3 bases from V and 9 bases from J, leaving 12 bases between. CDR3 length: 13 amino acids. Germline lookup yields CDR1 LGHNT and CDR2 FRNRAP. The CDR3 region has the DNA TGTGCTAGTGGTTTAGCGGCTTGGGCTGAGCAGTTCTTC. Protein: CASGLAAWAEQFF.

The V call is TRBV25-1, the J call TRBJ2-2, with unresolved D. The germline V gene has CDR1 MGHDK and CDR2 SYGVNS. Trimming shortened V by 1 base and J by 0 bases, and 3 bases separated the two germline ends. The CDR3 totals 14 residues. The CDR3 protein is CASSEWANTGELFF. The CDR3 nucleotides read TGTGCCAGCAGTGAATGGGCGAACACCGGGGAGCTGTTTTTT.

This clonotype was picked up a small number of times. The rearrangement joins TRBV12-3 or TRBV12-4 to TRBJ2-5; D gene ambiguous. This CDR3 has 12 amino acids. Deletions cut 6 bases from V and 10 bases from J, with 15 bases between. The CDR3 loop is CASSQVGIVQYF. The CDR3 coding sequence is TGTGCCAGCAGCCAGGTGGGGATTGTCCAGTACTTC.

As DNA, the CDR3 is TGTGCCAGCACCCGCACAGGGACCTATGGCTACACCTTC. It specifies CASTRTGTYGYTF. V usage is TRBV12-3 or TRBV12-4 and J usage is TRBJ1-2; tentatively, D is TRBD1 (6 bases). The V gene lost 7 bases and the J gene lost 4 bases, with 13 bases spanning the gap. The CDR3 is 13 amino acids.

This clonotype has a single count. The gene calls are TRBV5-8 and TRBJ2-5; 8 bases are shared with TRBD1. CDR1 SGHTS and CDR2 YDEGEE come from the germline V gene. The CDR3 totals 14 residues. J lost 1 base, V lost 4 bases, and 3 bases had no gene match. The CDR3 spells CASSKDRAQETQYF. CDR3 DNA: TGTGCCAGCAGCAAGGACAGGGCCCAAGAGACCCAGTACTTC.

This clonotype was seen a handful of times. The CDR3 DNA is TGCGCCAGCAGCCCTCTAGACGGTGAAGAGACCCAGTACTTC. It specifies CASSPLDGEETQYF. The chain employs TRBV5-1 and TRBJ2-5; D not certain. Trimming removed 4 bases from V and 3 bases from J, with 13 bases in between. The germline V gene has CDR1 SGHRS and CDR2 YFSETQ. The CDR3 spans 14 residues.

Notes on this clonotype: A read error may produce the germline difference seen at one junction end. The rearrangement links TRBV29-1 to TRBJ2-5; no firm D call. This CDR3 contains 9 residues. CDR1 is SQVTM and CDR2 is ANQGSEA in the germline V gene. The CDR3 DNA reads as TGCAGCGTCGAAGAGACCCAGTACTTC. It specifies CSVEETQYF. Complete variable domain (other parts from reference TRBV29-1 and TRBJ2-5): SAVISQKPSRDICQRGTSLTIQCQVDSQVTMMFWYRQQPGQSLTLIATANQGSEATYESGFVIDKFPISRPNLTFSTLTVSNMSPEDSSIYLCSVEETQYFGPGTRLLVL.

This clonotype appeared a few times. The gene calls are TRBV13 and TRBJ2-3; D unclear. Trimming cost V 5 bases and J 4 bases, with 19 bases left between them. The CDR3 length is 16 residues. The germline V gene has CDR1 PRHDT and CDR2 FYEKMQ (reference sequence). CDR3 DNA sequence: TGTGCCAGCAGCCATATAGAGTCGAGTATTTCAGATACGCAGTATTTT. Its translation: CASSHIESSISDTQYF. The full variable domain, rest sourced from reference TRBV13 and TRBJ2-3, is AAGVIQSPRHLIKEKRETATLKCYPIPRHDTVYWYQQGPGQDPQFLISFYEKMQSDKGSIPDRFSAQQFSDYHSELNMSSLELGDSALYFCASSHIESSISDTQYFGPGTRLTVL.

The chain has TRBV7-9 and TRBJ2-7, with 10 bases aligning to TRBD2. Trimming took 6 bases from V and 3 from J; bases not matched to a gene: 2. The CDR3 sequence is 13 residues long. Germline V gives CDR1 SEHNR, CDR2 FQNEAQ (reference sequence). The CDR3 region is CASSASGGYEQYF. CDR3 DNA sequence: TGTGCCAGCAGTGCTAGCGGGGGCTACGAGCAGTACTTC.